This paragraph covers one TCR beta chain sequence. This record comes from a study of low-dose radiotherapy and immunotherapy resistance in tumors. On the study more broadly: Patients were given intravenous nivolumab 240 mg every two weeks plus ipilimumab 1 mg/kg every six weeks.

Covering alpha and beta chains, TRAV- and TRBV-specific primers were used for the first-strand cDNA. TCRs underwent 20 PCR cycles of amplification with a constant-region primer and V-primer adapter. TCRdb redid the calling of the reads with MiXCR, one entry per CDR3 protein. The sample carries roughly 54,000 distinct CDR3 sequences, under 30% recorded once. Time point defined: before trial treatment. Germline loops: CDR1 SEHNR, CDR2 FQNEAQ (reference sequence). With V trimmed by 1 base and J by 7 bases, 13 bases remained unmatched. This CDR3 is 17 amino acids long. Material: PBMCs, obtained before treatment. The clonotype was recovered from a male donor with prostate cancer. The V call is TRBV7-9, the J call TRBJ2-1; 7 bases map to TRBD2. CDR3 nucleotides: TGTGCCAGCAGCTTAGTATCCGGGGGAGGGCCTTGGAATGAGCAGTTCTTC. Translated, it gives CASSLVSGGGPWNEQFF.